The present entry profiles one T cell receptor (beta chain) with its context. The antigen it recognizes is unknown. The record has no base qualities; no much larger clone is one base away. The data originate from a study of blood T cell repertoires in COVID-19 (dated by TCRdb to the early 2020s). In the study overall: Collaborator samples came from the United States, Italy and Spain and covered acute and convalescent phases of COVID-19. A de-identified subject ID, COVID-19 status, age in years and sex were almost always included in the sample metadata. The dataset comprised deeply sampled blood TCRbeta repertoires from subjects exposed to, actively infected with, or recovered from COVID-19. Samples came from the ongoing ImmuneRACE study (first 160 participants) plus 1,254 subjects from 6 global collaborators. Where available, HLA class I and class II types were taken from metadata supplied by the sample provider and were not determined by assay-based typing. The repertoires were released in a freely available public database intended as a resource for research on the immune response to SARS-CoV-2. The material from the prospective study consisted of cDNA or gDNA derived from T cells, B-cell-depleted T cells, or PBMCs.

CDR1 and CDR2 are drawn from the germline V gene (reference sequence): LNHDA, SQIVND. The CDR3 has 14 amino acids, counting the end cysteine and phenylalanine. Only CDR3 DNA is held: 42 bases, read in frame from base 1. V is reduced by 1 base and J by 10 bases, leaving a spacing of 14 bases between them. TCRbeta CDR3 regions were amplified from genomic DNA using the immunoSEQ Assay, a bias-controlled multiplex PCR. For the original study's pipeline: Nucleated cell counts per sample were estimated from amplification of reference gene primers within the assay. To quantify the absolute abundance of each unique TCRbeta CDR3 rearrangement, sequence reads were collapsed and filtered. For each sample, productive Simpson clonality was calculated as the square root of Simpson's diversity index over productive rearrangements. Imported from immuneACCESS, the table was reduced by TCRdb to in-frame sequences with V and J called. These copies leave out some clones; in studies compared against another copy, an unresolved V gene accounts for under half, and the cause of the remainder is not known. From that table come the V and J calls and clone size; the DNA was used to work out D and trimming. This sample lists 500,000 or so clones; 87% were detected once. The ten largest clones capture approximately 0.7% of the sample.

In the prospective study, participants were about 18 to 100 years old, resided in approximately 25 geographic areas of the United States, and were enrolled through a virtual design. In the prospective study, cohorts were assigned on the basis of participant-reported clinical history obtained from a screening survey and a study questionnaire. Recovered participants in ImmuneRACE Cohort 3 were defined by two consecutive negative NP/OP PCR tests, clearance by a healthcare professional, or resolution of symptoms. Each participant in the prospective study had whole blood, serum and a nasopharyngeal or oropharyngeal swab collected by mobile phlebotomists. Over a 2-month period, participants in the prospective study had the option of providing additional blood draws and questionnaires. Before DNA extraction, prospective study blood samples were shipped either frozen or at room temperature. Findings and caveats that apply to the study as a whole: How much clinical and demographic metadata was included differed by source and by participant, and the metadata was provided uncurated.

The V and J segments used are TRBV19 and TRBJ1-5; the D gene is possibly TRBD1, with 6 bases matching. The sequenced material came from PBMCs or T cells enriched from blood (not recorded which). The TCR originated in a woman aged 18 to 35 who had recovered from COVID-19. The CDR3 region has the sequence CASSIGGTFVPQHF. The DNA reads TGTGCCAGTAGTATAGGGGGGACATTCGTCCCCCAGCATTTT.